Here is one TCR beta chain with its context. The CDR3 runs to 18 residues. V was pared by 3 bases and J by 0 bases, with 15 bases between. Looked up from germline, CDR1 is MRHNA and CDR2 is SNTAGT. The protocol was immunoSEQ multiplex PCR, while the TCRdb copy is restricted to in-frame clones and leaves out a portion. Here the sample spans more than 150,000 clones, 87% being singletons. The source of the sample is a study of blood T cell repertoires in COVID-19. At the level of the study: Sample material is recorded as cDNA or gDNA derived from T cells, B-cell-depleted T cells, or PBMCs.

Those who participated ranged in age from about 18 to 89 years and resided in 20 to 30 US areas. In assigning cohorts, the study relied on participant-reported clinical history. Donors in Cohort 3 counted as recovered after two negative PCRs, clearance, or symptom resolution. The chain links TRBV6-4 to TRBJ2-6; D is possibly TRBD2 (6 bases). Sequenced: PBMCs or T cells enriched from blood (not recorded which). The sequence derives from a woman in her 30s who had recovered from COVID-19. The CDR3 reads CASSDSGDLSSGANVLTF. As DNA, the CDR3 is TGTGCCAGCAGTGATTCGGGGGACCTCAGCTCTGGGGCCAACGTCCTGACTTTC.